A single sample gave rise to the 10 T cell receptor beta chains below, sequenced in a study of cytomegalovirus exposure and HLA in healthy donors (dated 2017 in TCRdb). The protocol used for the library was the immunoSEQ multiplex PCR assay. The multiplex PCR relied on a mix of 60 forward primers for TCR Vbeta segments and 13 reverse primers for TCR Jbeta segments. TCRdb took this table from immuneACCESS and kept in-frame rearrangements with V and J called. Such tables lack part of the clones; where checked against another copy, unresolved V genes explain under half of the gap, and the rest is unexplained. This sample lists about 140,000 clones; under 90% were detected once. Jointly, the top ten make up approximately 4.1% of the sample. Sequencing input: PBMCs. Every receptor here comes from a man aged 40-49 years in good health and CMV-seronegative.

The chain joins TRBV7-8 to TRBJ1-2, with TRBD1 matching over 12 bases. Trimming took 4 bases from V and 2 from J; bases not matched to a gene: 8. The CDR3 runs 17 residues. CDR1 is SGHVS and CDR2 is FQNEAQ in the germline V gene. This chain's CDR3 is CASSSRGDRGQNYGYTF. CDR3 nucleotides: TGTGCCAGCAGCTCCCGGGGGGACAGGGGGCAGAACTATGGCTACACCTTC.

V usage is TRBV4-1 and J usage is TRBJ2-7; possibly TRBD2 for D (5 bases). The CDR3 contains 15 residues. Trimming took off 0 bases at V and 3 bases at J, with 12 bases between the two ends. Germline CDR1 is MGHRA and CDR2 is YSYEKL. CDR3 in amino acids: CASSQELVAHYEQYF. The DNA of the CDR3 is TGCGCCAGCAGCCAAGAGTTAGTAGCGCACTACGAGCAGTACTTC.

The V call is TRBV4-3, the J call TRBJ2-5; 8 bases are a match to TRBD2. The V gene's germline CDR1 is LGHNA and CDR2 YSLEER. The CDR3 extends over 15 amino acids. V shed 2 bases, J shed 2 bases, and the junction held 4 bases outside the gene matches. DNA of the CDR3: TGCGCCAGCAGCCAATACGGGGGGGTACAAGAGACCCAGTACTTC. It encodes CASSQYGGVQETQYF.

The rearrangement uses TRBV7-6 and TRBJ2-5; TRBD1 agrees at 9 bases. The CDR3 sequence is 11 residues long. V gave up 1 base and J gave up 14 bases; unmatched junction bases: 2. CDR1 and CDR2 from the germline V gene are SGHVS and FNYEAQ. The CDR3 coding sequence is TGTGCCAGCAGCTTAGGGGACAGGGAATACTTC. This encodes CASSLGDREYF.

The chain recombines TRBV29-1 with TRBJ2-7; unclear D gene. V lost 7 bases, J lost 0 bases, and 10 bases lay in between. The germline CDR1 and CDR2 sequences are SQVTM and ANQGSEA. This CDR3 has 12 amino acids. CDR3 nucleotides: TGCAGCGCAAGACTGGACTCCTACGAGCAGTACTTC. This translates into CSARLDSYEQYF.

The rearrangement joins TRBV11-3 to TRBJ1-1; 9 nucleotides match TRBD1. V shed 4 bases and J 4 bases; nucleotides not matched to a gene: 7. This CDR3 is built from 15 residues. The germline gives CDR1 SGHNT, CDR2 YENEEA. CDR3 coding DNA: TGTGCCAGCAGCTCACCGGGACAGGGCGTCACTGAAGCTTTCTTT. Translation gives CASSSPGQGVTEAFF.

V is TRBV5-1 and J is TRBJ2-6, with TRBD1 matching over 8 bases. Germline values: CDR1 SGHRS, CDR2 YFSETQ. V trimming: 5 bases; J trimming: 0 bases; junction bases outside the gene matches: 10. This CDR3 comprises 18 residues. The CDR3 sequence: CASSLSGTGASGANVLTF. CDR3 sequence (DNA): TGCGCCAGCAGTTTGTCAGGGACAGGCGCCTCTGGGGCCAACGTCCTGACTTTC.

V usage is TRBV7-9 and J usage is TRBJ2-7, with D uncertain. V lost 1 base, J lost 2 bases, and 3 bases lay in between. The CDR3 sequence is 12 residues long. Germline CDR1 SEHNR, CDR2 FQNEAQ (reference sequence). As DNA, the CDR3 is TGTGCCAGCAGCTTAGTCACCTACGAGCAGTACTTC. Its protein product is CASSLVTYEQYF.

This clone appeared once. The gene calls are TRBV5-5 and TRBJ2-1; 7 nucleotides line up with TRBD2. Germline V lookup: CDR1 SGHKS, CDR2 YYEKEE (reference sequence). The CDR3 is 13 residues long. J was trimmed by 6 bases and V by 1 base; bases with no gene match: 1. The CDR3 protein is CASSLTGGNEQFF. The CDR3 DNA reads as TGTGCCAGCAGCTTGACGGGAGGCAATGAGCAGTTCTTC.

The chain is built from TRBV7-2 and TRBJ2-7, with 8 nucleotides matching TRBD2. Unmatched junction bases numbered 2, after V lost 4 bases and J lost 0 bases. This CDR3 contains 14 residues. Germline CDR1 is SGHTA and CDR2 is FQGNSA. In DNA form, the CDR3 reads TGTGCCAGCAGCTCCGGGACTAGCTCCTACGAGCAGTACTTC. Residues: CASSSGTSSYEQYF.